The T cell receptor beta chain under discussion was sequenced for a study of CD8 T cells in ankylosing spondylitis. Study-wide results and caveats: Enrichment of disease-linked clones was reportedly significant in matched ankylosing spondylitis synovial fluid. Those disease-linked clones were CD8+; they were also relatively rare in peripheral blood.

A note on this clonotype: No antigen is known for it.

Trimming removed 2 bases at V and 8 bases at J, with 10 bases between. The CDR3 is 13 amino acids. Germline V gene data show CDR1 as SGHNT and CDR2 as YENEEA. TCRdb re-called the 5' RACE reads with MiXCR, one entry per CDR3 protein. This table has roughly 230,000 distinct CDR3 sequences, approximately 8.4% appearing once. The sequence derives from a female donor with ankylosing spondylitis or in good health (not recorded which). The sample consisted of blood, either unsorted or a sorted T cell fraction (not recorded which). This chain uses TRBV11-3 with TRBJ2-1; D call uncertain. The CDR3 loop is CASSLRRRDEQFF. DNA of the CDR3: TGTGCCAGCAGCTTACGGCGCCGAGATGAGCAGTTCTTC.